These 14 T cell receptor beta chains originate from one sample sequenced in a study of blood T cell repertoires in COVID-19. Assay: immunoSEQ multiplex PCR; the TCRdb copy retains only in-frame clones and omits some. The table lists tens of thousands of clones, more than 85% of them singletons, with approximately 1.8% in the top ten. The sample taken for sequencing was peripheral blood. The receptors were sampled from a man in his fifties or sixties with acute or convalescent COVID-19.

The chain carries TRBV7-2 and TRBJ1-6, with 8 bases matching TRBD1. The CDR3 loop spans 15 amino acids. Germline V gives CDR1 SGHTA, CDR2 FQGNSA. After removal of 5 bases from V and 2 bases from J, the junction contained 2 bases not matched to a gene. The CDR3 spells CASSRDRTYNSPLHF. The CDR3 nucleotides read TGTGCCAGCAGCCGGGACAGGACCTATAATTCACCCCTCCACTTT.

The DNA of the CDR3 is TGTGCCAGCAGTTACAACCCTAGCGGGAGCTACGAGCAGTACTTC. Translating gives CASSYNPSGSYEQYF. J is TRBJ2-7 and V is TRBV6-2 or TRBV6-3; 10 nucleotides agree with TRBD2. The CDR3 sequence is 15 residues long. Trimming removed 2 bases from V and 3 bases from J; junction bases left unmatched: 4. Germline loops: CDR1 MNHEY, CDR2 SVGEGT.

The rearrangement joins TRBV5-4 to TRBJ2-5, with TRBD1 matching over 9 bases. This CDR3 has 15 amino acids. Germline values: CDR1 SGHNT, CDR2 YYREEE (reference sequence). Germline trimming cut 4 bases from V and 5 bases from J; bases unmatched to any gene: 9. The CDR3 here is CASSLDRDRVETQYF. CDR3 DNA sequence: TGTGCCAGCAGCCTGGACCGGGACAGGGTTGAGACCCAGTACTTC.

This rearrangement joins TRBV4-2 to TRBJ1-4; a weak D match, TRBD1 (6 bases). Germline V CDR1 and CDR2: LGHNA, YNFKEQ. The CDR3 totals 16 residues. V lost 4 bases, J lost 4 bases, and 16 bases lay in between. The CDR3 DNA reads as TGTGCCAGCAGCCGGAGCCAGGGGCCCAATAATGAAAAACTGTTTTTT. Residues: CASSRSQGPNNEKLFF.

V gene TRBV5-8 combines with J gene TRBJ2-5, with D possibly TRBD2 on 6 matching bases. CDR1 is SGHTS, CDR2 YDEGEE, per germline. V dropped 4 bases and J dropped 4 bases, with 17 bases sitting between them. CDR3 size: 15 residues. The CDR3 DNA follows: TGTGCCAGCAGCCACAAATGGCGGAGGGCAGAGACCCAGTACTTC. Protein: CASSHKWRRAETQYF.

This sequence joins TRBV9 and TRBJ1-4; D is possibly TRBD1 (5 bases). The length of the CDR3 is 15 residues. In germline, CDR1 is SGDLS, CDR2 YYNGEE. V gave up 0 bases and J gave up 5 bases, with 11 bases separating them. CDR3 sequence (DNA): TGTGCCAGCAGCGTAGGTCCAGGGAGGAATGAAAAACTGTTTTTT. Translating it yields CASSVGPGRNEKLFF.

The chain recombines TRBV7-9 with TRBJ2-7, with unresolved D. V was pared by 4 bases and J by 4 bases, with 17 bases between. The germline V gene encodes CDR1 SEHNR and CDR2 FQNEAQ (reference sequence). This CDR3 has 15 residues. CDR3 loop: CASSSSPGPKYEQYF. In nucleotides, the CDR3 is TGTGCCAGCAGCTCGAGCCCAGGCCCCAAATACGAGCAGTACTTC.

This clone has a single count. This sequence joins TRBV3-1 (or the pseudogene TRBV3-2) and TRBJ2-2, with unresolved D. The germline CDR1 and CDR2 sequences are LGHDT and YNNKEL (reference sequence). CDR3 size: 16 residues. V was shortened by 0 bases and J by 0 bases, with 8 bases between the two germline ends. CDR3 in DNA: TGTGCCAGCAGCCAAGATCTGGCACCGAACACCGGGGAGCTGTTTTTT. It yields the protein CASSQDLAPNTGELFF.

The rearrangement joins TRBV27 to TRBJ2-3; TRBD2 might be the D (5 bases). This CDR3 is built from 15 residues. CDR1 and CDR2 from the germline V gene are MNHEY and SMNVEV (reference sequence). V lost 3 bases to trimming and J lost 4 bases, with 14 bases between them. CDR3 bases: TGTGCCAGCAGTTTTGAGGGCGCTGGGGCAGATACGCAGTATTTT. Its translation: CASSFEGAGADTQYF.

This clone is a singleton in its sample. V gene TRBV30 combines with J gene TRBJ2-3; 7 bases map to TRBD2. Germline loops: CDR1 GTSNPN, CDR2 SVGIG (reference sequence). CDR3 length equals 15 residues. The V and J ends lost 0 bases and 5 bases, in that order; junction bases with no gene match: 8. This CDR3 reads CAWSVRAGVLDTQYF. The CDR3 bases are TGTGCCTGGAGTGTACGGGCGGGAGTGTTAGATACGCAGTATTTT.

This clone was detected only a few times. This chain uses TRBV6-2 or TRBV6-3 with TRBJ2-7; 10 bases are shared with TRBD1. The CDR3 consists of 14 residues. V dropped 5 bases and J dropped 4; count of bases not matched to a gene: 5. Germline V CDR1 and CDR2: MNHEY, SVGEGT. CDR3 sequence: CASSQRTGGYEQYF. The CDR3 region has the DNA TGTGCCAGCAGTCAACGGACAGGGGGATACGAGCAGTACTTC.

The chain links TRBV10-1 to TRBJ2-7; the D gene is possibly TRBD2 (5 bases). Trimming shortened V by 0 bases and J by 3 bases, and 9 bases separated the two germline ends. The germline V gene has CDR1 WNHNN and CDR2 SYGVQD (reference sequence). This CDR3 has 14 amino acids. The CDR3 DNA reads TGCGCCAGCAGTGAGTCAGTGAGCGGCTACGAGCAGTACTTC. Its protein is CASSESVSGYEQYF.

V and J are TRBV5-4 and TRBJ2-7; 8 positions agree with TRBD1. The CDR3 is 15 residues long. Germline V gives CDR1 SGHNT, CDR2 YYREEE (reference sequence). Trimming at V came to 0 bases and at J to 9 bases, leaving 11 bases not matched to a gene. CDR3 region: CASSLAGGGLAVQYF. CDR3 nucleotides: TGTGCCAGCAGCTTGGCAGGGGGCGGATTAGCGGTGCAGTACTTC.

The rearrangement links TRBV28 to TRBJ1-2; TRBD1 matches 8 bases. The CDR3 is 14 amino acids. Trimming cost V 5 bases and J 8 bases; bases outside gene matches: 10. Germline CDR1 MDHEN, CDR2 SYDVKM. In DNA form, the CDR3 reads TGTGCCAGCAGTCCCCCCGGGACAGGCAGGGGCTACACCTTC. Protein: CASSPPGTGRGYTF.